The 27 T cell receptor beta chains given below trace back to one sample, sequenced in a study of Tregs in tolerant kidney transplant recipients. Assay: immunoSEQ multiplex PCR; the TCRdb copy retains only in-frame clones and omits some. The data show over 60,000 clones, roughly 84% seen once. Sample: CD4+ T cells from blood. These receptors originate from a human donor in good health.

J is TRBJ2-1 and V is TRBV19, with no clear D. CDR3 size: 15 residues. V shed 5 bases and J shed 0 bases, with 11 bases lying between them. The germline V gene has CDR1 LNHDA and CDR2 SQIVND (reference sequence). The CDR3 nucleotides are TGTGCCAGTAGTCCCCAGATACCCTCCTACAATGAGCAGTTCTTC. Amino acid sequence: CASSPQIPSYNEQFF. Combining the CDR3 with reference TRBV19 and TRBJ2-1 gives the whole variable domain DGGITQSPKYLFRKEGQNVTLSCEQNLNHDAMYWYRQDPGQGLRLIYYSQIVNDFQKGDIAEGYSVSREKKESFPLTVTSAQKNPTAFYLCASSPQIPSYNEQFFGPGTRLTVL.

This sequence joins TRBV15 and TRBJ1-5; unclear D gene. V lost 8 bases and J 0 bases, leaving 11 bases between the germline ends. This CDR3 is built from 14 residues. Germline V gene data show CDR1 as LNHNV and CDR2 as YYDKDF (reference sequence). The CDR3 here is CATGSVYSNQPQHF. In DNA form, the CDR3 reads TGTGCCACCGGCTCAGTTTATAGCAATCAGCCCCAGCATTTT.

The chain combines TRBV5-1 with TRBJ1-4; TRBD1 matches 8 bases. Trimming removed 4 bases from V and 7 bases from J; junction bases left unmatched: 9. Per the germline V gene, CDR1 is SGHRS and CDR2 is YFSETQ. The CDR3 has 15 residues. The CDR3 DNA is TGCGCCAGCAGCCCACTCGGACAGGGTGGTGAAAAACTGTTTTTT. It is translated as CASSPLGQGGEKLFF.

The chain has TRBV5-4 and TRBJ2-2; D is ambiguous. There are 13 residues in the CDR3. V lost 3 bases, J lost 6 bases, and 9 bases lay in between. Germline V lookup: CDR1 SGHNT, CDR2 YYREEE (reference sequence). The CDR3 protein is CASSSTTAGELFF. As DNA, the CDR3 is TGTGCCAGCAGCTCCACGACGGCCGGGGAGCTGTTTTTT. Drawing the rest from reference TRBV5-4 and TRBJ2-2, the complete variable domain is ETGVTQSPTHLIKTRGQQVTLRCSSQSGHNTVSWYQQALGQGPQFIFQYYREEENGRGNFPPRFSGLQFPNYSSELNVNALELDDSALYLCASSSTTAGELFFGEGSRLTVL.

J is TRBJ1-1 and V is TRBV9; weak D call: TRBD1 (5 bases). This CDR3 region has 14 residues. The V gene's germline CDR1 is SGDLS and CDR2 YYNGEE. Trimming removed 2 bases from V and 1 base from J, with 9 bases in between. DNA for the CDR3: TGTGCCAGCAGCGTCGACCAGGGGAACACTGAAGCTTTCTTT. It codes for CASSVDQGNTEAFF.

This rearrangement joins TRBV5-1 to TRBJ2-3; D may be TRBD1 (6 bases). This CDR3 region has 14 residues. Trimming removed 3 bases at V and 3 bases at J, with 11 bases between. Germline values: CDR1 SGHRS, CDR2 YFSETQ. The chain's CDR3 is CASSSNRETDTQYF. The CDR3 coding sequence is TGCGCCAGCAGCTCGAACAGGGAGACAGATACGCAGTATTTT.

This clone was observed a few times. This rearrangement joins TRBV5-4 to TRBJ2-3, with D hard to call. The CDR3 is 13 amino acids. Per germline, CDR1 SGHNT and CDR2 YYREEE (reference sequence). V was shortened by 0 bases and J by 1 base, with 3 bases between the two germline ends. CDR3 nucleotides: TGTGCCAGCAGCTTGGTGGGCACAGATACGCAGTATTTT. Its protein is CASSLVGTDTQYF.

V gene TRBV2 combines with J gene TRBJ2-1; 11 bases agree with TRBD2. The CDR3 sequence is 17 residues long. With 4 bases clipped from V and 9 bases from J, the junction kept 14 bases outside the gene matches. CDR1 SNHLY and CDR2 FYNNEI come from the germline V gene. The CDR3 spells CASSAFVAGGPSGEQFF. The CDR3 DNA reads TGTGCCAGCAGTGCCTTCGTAGCGGGGGGGCCCTCCGGTGAGCAGTTCTTC.

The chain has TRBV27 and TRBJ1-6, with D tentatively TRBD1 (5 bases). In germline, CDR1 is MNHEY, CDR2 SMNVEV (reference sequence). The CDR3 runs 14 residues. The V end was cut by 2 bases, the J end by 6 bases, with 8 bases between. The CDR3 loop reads CASSLGGPNSPLHF. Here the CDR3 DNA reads TGTGCCAGCAGTTTAGGGGGTCCTAATTCACCCCTCCACTTT.

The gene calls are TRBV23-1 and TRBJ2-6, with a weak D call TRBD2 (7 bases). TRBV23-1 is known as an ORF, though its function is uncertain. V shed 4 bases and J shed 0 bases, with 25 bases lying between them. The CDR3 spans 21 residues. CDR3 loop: CASSRTPIGGGRLSGANVLTF. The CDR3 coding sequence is TGCGCCAGCAGTCGAACACCGATTGGCGGGGGCCGCCTCTCTGGGGCCAACGTCCTGACTTTC.

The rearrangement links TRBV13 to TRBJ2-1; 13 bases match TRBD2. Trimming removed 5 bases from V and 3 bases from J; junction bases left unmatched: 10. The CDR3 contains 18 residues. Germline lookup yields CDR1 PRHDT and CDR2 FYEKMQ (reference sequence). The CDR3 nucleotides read TGTGCCAGCAGCACCTTACTAGCGGGAGGGGGAAACTACAATGAGCAGTTCTTC. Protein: CASSTLLAGGGNYNEQFF.

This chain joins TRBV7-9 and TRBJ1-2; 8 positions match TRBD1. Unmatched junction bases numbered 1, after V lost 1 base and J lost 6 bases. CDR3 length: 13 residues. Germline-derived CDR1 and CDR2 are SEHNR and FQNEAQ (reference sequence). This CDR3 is CASSLVQGDGYTF. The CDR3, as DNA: TGTGCCAGCAGCTTAGTACAGGGGGATGGCTACACCTTC.

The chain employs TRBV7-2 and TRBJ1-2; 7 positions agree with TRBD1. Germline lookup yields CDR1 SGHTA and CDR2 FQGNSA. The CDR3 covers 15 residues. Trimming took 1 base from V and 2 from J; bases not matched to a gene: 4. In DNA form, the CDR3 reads TGTGCCAGCAGCTTAGGACAGGGTTCAAACTATGGCTACACCTTC. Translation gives CASSLGQGSNYGYTF.

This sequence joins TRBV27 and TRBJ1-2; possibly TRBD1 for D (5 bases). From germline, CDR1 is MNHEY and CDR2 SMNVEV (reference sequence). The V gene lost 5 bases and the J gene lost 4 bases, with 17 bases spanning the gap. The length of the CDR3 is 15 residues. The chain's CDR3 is CASSPQSWGPYGYTF. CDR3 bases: TGTGCCAGCAGTCCCCAGTCCTGGGGACCCTATGGCTACACCTTC.

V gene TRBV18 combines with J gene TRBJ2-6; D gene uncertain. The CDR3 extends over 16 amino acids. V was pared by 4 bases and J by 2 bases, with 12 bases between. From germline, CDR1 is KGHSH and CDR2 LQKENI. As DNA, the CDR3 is TGTGCCAGCTCACTCCGACACTTAGCTGGGGCCAACGTCCTGACTTTC. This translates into CASSLRHLAGANVLTF.

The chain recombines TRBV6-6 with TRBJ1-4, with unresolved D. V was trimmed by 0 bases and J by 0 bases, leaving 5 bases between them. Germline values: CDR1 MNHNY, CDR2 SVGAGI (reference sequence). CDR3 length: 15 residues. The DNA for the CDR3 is TGTGCCAGCAGTTACTCAGGCACAACTAATGAAAAACTGTTTTTT. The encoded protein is CASSYSGTTNEKLFF.

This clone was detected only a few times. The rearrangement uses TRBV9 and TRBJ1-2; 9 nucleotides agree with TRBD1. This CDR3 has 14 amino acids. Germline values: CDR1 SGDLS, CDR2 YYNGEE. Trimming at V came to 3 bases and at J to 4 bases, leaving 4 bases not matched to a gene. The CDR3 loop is CASSAGTGPYGYTF. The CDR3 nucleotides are TGTGCCAGCAGCGCCGGGACAGGGCCCTATGGCTACACCTTC.

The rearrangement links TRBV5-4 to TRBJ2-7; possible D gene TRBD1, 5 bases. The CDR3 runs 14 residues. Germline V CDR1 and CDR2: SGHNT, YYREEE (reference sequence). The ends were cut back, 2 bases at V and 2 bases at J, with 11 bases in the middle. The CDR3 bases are TGTGCCAGCAGCTTAACAGGATCGCCCTACGAGCAGTACTTC. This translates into CASSLTGSPYEQYF. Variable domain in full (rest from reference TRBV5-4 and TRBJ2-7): ETGVTQSPTHLIKTRGQQVTLRCSSQSGHNTVSWYQQALGQGPQFIFQYYREEENGRGNFPPRFSGLQFPNYSSELNVNALELDDSALYLCASSLTGSPYEQYFGPGTRLTVT.

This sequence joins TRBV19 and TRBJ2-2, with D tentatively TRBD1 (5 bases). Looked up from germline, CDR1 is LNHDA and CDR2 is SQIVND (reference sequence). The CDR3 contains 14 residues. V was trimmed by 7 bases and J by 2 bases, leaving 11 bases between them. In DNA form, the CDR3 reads TGTGCCAGTAAAAAGACAGACAACACCGGGGAGCTGTTTTTT. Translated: CASKKTDNTGELFF.

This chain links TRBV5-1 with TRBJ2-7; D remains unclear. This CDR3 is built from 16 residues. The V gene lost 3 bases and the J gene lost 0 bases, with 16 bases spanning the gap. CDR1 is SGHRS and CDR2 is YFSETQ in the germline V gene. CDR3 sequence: CASSSSSWVSSYEQYF. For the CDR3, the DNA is TGCGCCAGCAGCTCCTCGTCTTGGGTCTCCTCCTACGAGCAGTACTTC.

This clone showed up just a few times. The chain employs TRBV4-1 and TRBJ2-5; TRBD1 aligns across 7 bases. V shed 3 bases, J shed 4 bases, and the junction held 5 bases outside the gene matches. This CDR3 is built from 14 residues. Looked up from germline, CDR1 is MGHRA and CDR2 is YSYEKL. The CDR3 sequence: CASSHEYRGETQYF. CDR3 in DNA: TGCGCCAGCAGCCACGAGTACAGGGGAGAGACCCAGTACTTC.

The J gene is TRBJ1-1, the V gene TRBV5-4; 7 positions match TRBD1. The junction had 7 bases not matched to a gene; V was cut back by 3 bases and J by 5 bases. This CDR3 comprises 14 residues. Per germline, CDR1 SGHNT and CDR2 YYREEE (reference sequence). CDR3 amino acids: CASSSSGGGTEAFF. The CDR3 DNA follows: TGTGCCAGCAGCTCATCAGGGGGGGGAACTGAAGCTTTCTTT.

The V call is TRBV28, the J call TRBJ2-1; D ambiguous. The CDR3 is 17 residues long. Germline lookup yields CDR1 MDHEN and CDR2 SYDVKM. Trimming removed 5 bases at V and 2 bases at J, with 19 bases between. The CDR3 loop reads CASSPLSNALTYNEQFF. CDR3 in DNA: TGTGCCAGCAGTCCTCTATCGAACGCCTTAACCTACAATGAGCAGTTCTTC. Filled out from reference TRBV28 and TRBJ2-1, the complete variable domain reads DVKVTQSSRYLVKRTGEKVFLECVQDMDHENMFWYRQDPGLGLRLIYFSYDVKMKEKGDIPEGYSVSREKKERFSLILESASTNQTSMYLCASSPLSNALTYNEQFFGPGTRLTVL.

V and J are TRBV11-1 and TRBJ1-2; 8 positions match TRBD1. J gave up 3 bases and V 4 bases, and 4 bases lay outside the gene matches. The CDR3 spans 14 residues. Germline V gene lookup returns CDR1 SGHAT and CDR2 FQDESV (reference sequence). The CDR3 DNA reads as TGTGCCAGCAGCTCCCAGACAGGGGACTATGGCTACACCTTC. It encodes CASSSQTGDYGYTF.

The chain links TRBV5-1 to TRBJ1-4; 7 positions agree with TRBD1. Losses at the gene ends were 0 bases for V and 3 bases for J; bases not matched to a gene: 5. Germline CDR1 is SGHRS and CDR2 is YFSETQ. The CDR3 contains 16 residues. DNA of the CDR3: TGCGCCAGCAGCTTGGAGAGGGGGCCATCTAATGAAAAACTGTTTTTT. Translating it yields CASSLERGPSNEKLFF.

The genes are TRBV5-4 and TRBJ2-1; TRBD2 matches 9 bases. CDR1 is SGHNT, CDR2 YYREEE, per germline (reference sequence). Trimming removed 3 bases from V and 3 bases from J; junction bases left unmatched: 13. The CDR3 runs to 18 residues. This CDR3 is CASSSGVSGRGNYNEQFF. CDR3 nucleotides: TGTGCCAGCAGCTCTGGCGTTAGCGGGAGAGGTAACTACAATGAGCAGTTCTTC. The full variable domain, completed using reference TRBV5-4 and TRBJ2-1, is ETGVTQSPTHLIKTRGQQVTLRCSSQSGHNTVSWYQQALGQGPQFIFQYYREEENGRGNFPPRFSGLQFPNYSSELNVNALELDDSALYLCASSSGVSGRGNYNEQFFGPGTRLTVL.

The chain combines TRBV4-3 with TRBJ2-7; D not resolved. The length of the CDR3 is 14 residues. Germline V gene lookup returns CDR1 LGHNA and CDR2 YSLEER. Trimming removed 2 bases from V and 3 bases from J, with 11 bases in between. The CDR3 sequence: CASSQTTGGYEQYF. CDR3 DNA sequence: TGCGCCAGCAGCCAAACGACTGGCGGCTACGAGCAGTACTTC.